This T cell receptor beta chain was sequenced during a study of shared clonotypes between healthy human individuals (TCRdb year 2020). The study in broad terms: A few men and a couple of women, aged 18 to 49 years, made up the cohort. For each donor, CD4 naive and CD4 memory were each run on three plates, CD8 naive on two plates, and CD8 memory on one plate. To estimate repertoire size and how much clonotype sharing occurs between individuals, the study deeply sequenced the blood TCR repertoires of several healthy adults. To increase sequencing depth and limit assay-specific biases, TCR repertoire library preparation and sequencing were carried out by different laboratories using diverse techniques. Leukapheresis yielded between about 0.9 and 9 billion PBMCs per donor. General study outcomes and caveats: Approximately 5% of naive CD4, more than 3% of naive CD8, around 2.3% of memory CD4, and about 0.4% of memory CD8 clonotypes were shared across several donors. Pairwise subsampling indicated that sequencing depth was expected to affect the degree of clonotype sharing among donors. Even with the large sequencing depth, rarefaction of the sorted-subset datasets indicated that sequencing was incomplete. Sampling was restricted to blood, and TCR repertoires in tissues likely differ from the TCR repertoires found in blood. Estimated clonotype richness was generally larger for naive than for memory subsets. Higher generation probabilities were observed for clonotypes shared by all four sorted-subset donors than for non-shared clonotypes. The genetic and exposure-history diversity represented was limited by the small number of donors.

Using the deep immunoSEQ assay, multiplex PCR amplified TCR CDR3 regions from genomic DNA. For each cell subset, the extracted genomic DNA was distributed evenly across all wells of several immunoSEQ 96-well plates, and each plate served as one replicate. For sorted subsets, roughly 200 ng of genomic DNA, equivalent to roughly 30,000 T cell genomes, went into each replicate PCR. Purified libraries were measured with a Qubit 3.0 fluorometer, size-checked on a Bioanalyzer 2100, and measured again with the KAPA Library Quantification kit. Every immunoSEQ 96-well plate was sequenced on a dedicated single-read 150-cycle Illumina NextSeq 550 flow cell. The paper's processing steps were these. The immunoSEQ output contained only junctional sequences without quality scores, so filtering could not match that applied to full-length reads. Sequences were annotated with PyIR, a Python wrapper for IgBLAST v1.9, and V/J genes and CDR3 were assigned using IMGT germline references. Any read was removed if the V/J assignment was weak (E-value above 1e-6), the CDR3 was missing, or the read contained stop codons, out-of-frame junctions, or ambiguous translated residues. A V3J clonotype was defined by an identical inferred V gene, J gene, and CDR3 amino acid sequence. To compute the percentage overlap between repertoires, the number of shared unique clonotypes was divided by the size of the smaller repertoire. Repertoire richness was assessed with RTK rarefaction, the Chao1 estimator, and Recon v2.1 estimates of unobserved clonotypes. Generation probabilities for all TCRbeta clonotypes obtained by the gDNA method from several donors were computed using OLGA. Held by TCRdb, this immuneACCESS table contains in-frame sequences only and omits some clones. Under half of the omission traces to an unresolved V gene where checked; the cause of the rest is unknown. V, J and clone size are those of that table, while D and trimming were read from the DNA. Across this sample there are approximately 2.3 million clones, with 85% to 95% seen only once. Clones ranked in the top ten supply roughly 0.36% of the sample.

CDR1 is given as SGHDT and CDR2 as YYEEEE, both from the germline V gene. From the cysteine through the phenylalanine, the CDR3 covers 16 amino acids. CDR3 DNA is the only sequence kept; it has 48 bases, read in frame from the first base. V loses 4 bases of germline sequence and J loses 5 bases, and the interval between the two ends is 22 bases. Donors were healthy HIV-negative adults with no recently reported acute infections or vaccinations. All donors were Caucasian adults living in Nashville, Tennessee, USA. CD4+ T cells were enriched by magnetic negative selection; naive cells were then positively selected on CD45RA, and the negative fraction formed the memory subset. Blood was obtained by leukapheresis, after which PBMCs were separated by Ficoll-Histopaque density gradient centrifugation and cryopreserved in liquid nitrogen vapor phase. Analytical flow cytometry was used to check the purity and quantity of each magnetically sorted T cell population. Each sorted fraction had its genomic DNA isolated and then quantified by UV absorbance on a Nanodrop 2000c.

Details on this clone: No cognate antigen has been identified for it. The sample holds no much larger clone one base away, and base qualities are not on file.

Sequenced material: naive CD4+ T cells from PBMCs. In light of the paper, this sample's cell subset or site label describes: CD45RA+ positively selected. The sequence joins TRBV5-6 to TRBJ2-7; 7 matching bases give a weak D call of TRBD1. The sequence derives from a man younger than 35 in good health. Some clones in this sample may be carry-over from other donors' samples. CDR3 sequence: CASSNSKGGQIDEQYF. The DNA reads TGTGCCAGCAGCAATAGTAAGGGGGGACAGATAGACGAGCAGTACTTC.